The source of this TCR beta chain is a study of T cell repertoires in cytomegalovirus infection. In the study overall: Evidence of both CMV infection and a matching HLA type came from public TCR beta signatures.

Study-wide points: Cumulative frequency (of public TCR beta family members) identified carriers of CMV plus the relevant HLA. Clonotypes of TCR beta that were HLA-C-restricted and CMV-specific dominated the ex vivo response.

The CDR3 has 14 residues. The germline gives CDR1 SNHLY, CDR2 FYNNEI. V lost 3 bases, J lost 3 bases, and 8 bases lay in between. MiXCR, run by TCRdb on the reads, gives a single entry per CDR3 protein. This table holds about 130,000 distinct CDR3 sequences, less than 9.5% found once. Details on this clonotype: Its specificity is not known.

The sequence was obtained from a human donor in good health (CMV status not recorded). Some clones in this sample may be carry-over from other donors' samples. The sample comprised PBMCs. V is TRBV2 and J is TRBJ2-2; D remains ambiguous. The CDR3 DNA reads TGTGCCAGCAGTGAGTTACAGTACACCGGGGAGCTGTTTTTT. It specifies CASSELQYTGELFF.